A single sample is the source of the 15 T cell receptor beta chains below, sequenced in a study of cytomegalovirus exposure and HLA in healthy donors. The PCR employed 60 Vbeta primers together with 13 Jbeta primers. The assay was immunoSEQ multiplex PCR, and TCRdb's table has in-frame clones only and misses some. The repertoire includes under 110,000 clones, about 70% of them detected once, and less than 3% sits in the top ten. Sequenced: PBMCs. The receptors stem from a female donor in good health and CMV-seronegative.

This rearrangement joins TRBV19 to TRBJ1-1, with TRBD1 matching over 9 bases. There are 15 residues in the CDR3. Germline trimming cut 5 bases from V and 4 bases from J; bases unmatched to any gene: 8. The germline CDR1 and CDR2 sequences are LNHDA and SQIVND (reference sequence). In DNA form, the CDR3 reads TGTGCCAGTAGTCACCCGGGACAGGGCGGCACTGAAGCTTTCTTT. Translating gives CASSHPGQGGTEAFF.

V gene TRBV4-1 combines with J gene TRBJ1-5, with 9 bases aligning to TRBD1. The CDR3 length is 14 residues. Per the germline V gene, CDR1 is MGHRA and CDR2 is YSYEKL. With 1 base clipped from V and 5 bases from J, the junction kept 0 bases outside the gene matches. CDR3 nucleotides: TGCGCCAGCAGCCAAGGACAGGGGGATCAGCCCCAGCATTTT. It codes for CASSQGQGDQPQHF.

The CDR3 DNA reads as TGTGCCAGCAGCGTAGGTGTGGCAAGCACAGATACGCAGTATTTT. It codes for CASSVGVASTDTQYF. The chain is built from TRBV9 and TRBJ2-3; D not resolved. V dropped 0 bases and J dropped 0 bases, with 8 bases sitting between them. Germline assignment: CDR1 SGDLS and CDR2 YYNGEE. The CDR3 runs to 15 residues. The whole variable domain, remainder taken from reference TRBV9 and TRBJ2-3, is DSGVTQTPKHLITATGQRVTLRCSPRSGDLSVYWYQQSLDQGLQFLIQYYNGEERAKGNILERFSAQQFPDLHSELNLSSLELGDSALYFCASSVGVASTDTQYFGPGTRLTVL.

The chain has TRBV4-3 and TRBJ2-3; D is perhaps TRBD2 (5 bases). The CDR3 length is 17 residues. The germline V gene has CDR1 LGHNA and CDR2 YSLEER. Trimming removed 0 bases at V and 6 bases at J, with 19 bases between. This CDR3 reads CASSQDRSGGSRDTQYF. The CDR3 DNA follows: TGCGCCAGCAGCCAAGATCGGAGCGGCGGGTCTCGGGATACGCAGTATTTT.

This clone was counted a few times. The chain links TRBV7-9 to TRBJ2-1; D ambiguous. The V and J ends lost 1 base and 10 bases respectively, with 8 bases between them. In germline, CDR1 is SEHNR, CDR2 FQNEAQ (reference sequence). This CDR3 region has 12 residues. In nucleotides, the CDR3 is TGTGCCAGCAGCTTAGGTGGCAGGGAGCAGTTCTTC. Translation gives CASSLGGREQFF.

The rearrangement links TRBV5-4 to TRBJ2-3, with D unclear. This CDR3 spans 13 amino acids. CDR1 and CDR2 from the germline V gene are SGHNT and YYREEE (reference sequence). Trimming stripped 0 bases from V and 2 bases from J, with 4 bases between. CDR3 coding DNA: TGTGCCAGCAGCTTGGACTACACAGATACGCAGTATTTT. Protein product: CASSLDYTDTQYF.

This clone was detected a few times. The chain has TRBV27 and TRBJ2-1; TRBD2 aligns across 9 bases. After removal of 8 bases from V and 5 bases from J, the junction contained 7 bases not matched to a gene. CDR1 MNHEY and CDR2 SMNVEV come from the germline V gene (reference sequence). The CDR3 covers 14 residues. CDR3 protein: CASRGLAGHNEQFF. CDR3 sequence (DNA): TGTGCCAGCCGGGGACTAGCAGGACACAATGAGCAGTTCTTC.

The count of this clone is one. The rearrangement uses TRBV30 and TRBJ2-3; D is possibly TRBD2 (5 bases). V lost 0 bases, J lost 4 bases, and 11 bases lay in between. The germline gives CDR1 GTSNPN, CDR2 SVGIG (reference sequence). CDR3 length equals 14 residues. The CDR3 DNA reads as TGTGCCTGGAGTGTAGGTGCGGAGGCAGATACGCAGTATTTT. Translating it yields CAWSVGAEADTQYF.

The rearrangement links TRBV5-4 to TRBJ1-2; D remains ambiguous. The germline CDR1 and CDR2 sequences are SGHNT and YYREEE (reference sequence). There are 14 residues in the CDR3. The V end lost 4 bases, the J end lost 0 bases, and 10 bases lay between the germline ends. The CDR3: CASSTLRANYGYTF. Written as DNA, the CDR3 is TGTGCCAGCAGCACCCTTCGAGCTAACTATGGCTACACCTTC.

This clone was seen a few times. The chain recombines TRBV27 with TRBJ2-7; no reliable D call. This CDR3 has 13 residues. CDR1 MNHEY and CDR2 SMNVEV come from the germline V gene (reference sequence). Trimming left V 5 bases short and J 0 bases short, with 8 bases between. Here the CDR3 DNA reads TGTGCCAGCAGTCGCCAGATCTCCTACGAGCAGTACTTC. It translates to CASSRQISYEQYF.

In this sample, this clone turned up a few times. The chain employs TRBV7-9 and TRBJ2-3; 7 bases are a match to TRBD2. The length of the CDR3 is 16 residues. Per germline, CDR1 SEHNR and CDR2 FQNEAQ (reference sequence). After removal of 3 bases from V and 0 bases from J, the junction contained 6 bases not matched to a gene. Written as DNA, the CDR3 is TGTGCCAGCAGCTTCCAGCGGGGCAAGAGCACAGATACGCAGTATTTT. Amino acids: CASSFQRGKSTDTQYF.

In this sample, this clone turned up once. CDR3 sequence (DNA): TGTGCCAGCAGTTTATCGCGGGGACGCACAGATACGCAGTATTTT. Residues: CASSLSRGRTDTQYF. V and J are TRBV27 and TRBJ2-3; weak D call: TRBD2 (6 bases). Trimming pared 0 bases from V and 1 base from J, leaving 8 bases between. This CDR3 comprises 15 residues. Germline CDR1 reads MNHEY; CDR2 reads SMNVEV (reference sequence).

The chain is built from TRBV29-1 and TRBJ2-1; 14 nucleotides match TRBD2. CDR3 size: 15 residues. J was trimmed by 0 bases and V by 7 bases; bases with no gene match: 2. CDR1 and CDR2 (germline): SQVTM, ANQGSEA. In DNA form, the CDR3 reads TGCAGCGCTGGACTAGCGGGAGGCTCCTACAATGAGCAGTTCTTC. Its translation: CSAGLAGGSYNEQFF.

The genes are TRBV11-2 and TRBJ2-5, with 7 bases identical to TRBD1. V lost 2 bases to trimming and J lost 2 bases; unmatched junction nucleotides: 5. Germline loops: CDR1 SGHAT, CDR2 FQNNGV. The CDR3 covers 15 residues. CDR3 nucleotides: TGTGCCAGCAGCTTAATGGGACAGCCTCAAGAGACCCAGTACTTC. Translating gives CASSLMGQPQETQYF.

CDR3 loop: CASSFTGTGSVGYTF. The DNA of the CDR3 is TGTGCCAGCAGCTTCACCGGGACAGGGTCCGTTGGCTACACCTTC. The chain recombines TRBV7-8 with TRBJ1-2, with 9 bases lining up with TRBD1. The CDR3 runs 15 residues. CDR1 SGHVS and CDR2 FQNEAQ come from the germline V gene. With 3 bases clipped from V and 7 bases from J, the junction kept 9 bases outside the gene matches.